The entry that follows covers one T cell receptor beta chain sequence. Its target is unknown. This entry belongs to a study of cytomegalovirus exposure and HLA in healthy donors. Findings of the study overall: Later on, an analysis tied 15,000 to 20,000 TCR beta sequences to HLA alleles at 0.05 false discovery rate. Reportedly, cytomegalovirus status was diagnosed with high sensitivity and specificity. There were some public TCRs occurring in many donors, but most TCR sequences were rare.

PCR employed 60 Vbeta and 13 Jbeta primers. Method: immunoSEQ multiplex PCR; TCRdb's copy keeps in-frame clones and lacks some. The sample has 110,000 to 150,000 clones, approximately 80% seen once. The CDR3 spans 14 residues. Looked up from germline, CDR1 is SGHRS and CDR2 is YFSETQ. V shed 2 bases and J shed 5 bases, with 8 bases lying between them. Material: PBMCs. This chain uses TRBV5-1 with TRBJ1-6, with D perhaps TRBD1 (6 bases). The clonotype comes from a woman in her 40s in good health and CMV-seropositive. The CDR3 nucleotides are TGCGCCAGCAGCTTAGGGGGGGATAATTCACCCCTCCACTTT. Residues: CASSLGGDNSPLHF.